Below, one T cell receptor beta chain is given with its context. Sequencing was performed with immunoSEQ multiplex PCR; in TCRdb, only in-frame clones are kept and a portion is missing. The data contain about half a million clones, approximately 79% of them seen just once; the ten biggest clones take up about 12%. These data originate in a study of shared clonotypes between healthy human individuals. Trimming cost V 4 bases and J 4 bases, with 14 bases left between them. This CDR3 has 15 amino acids. Germline CDR1 and CDR2: MNHEY and SMNVEV (reference sequence). The sequence was obtained from a woman in her 40s in good health. Some clones in this sample may be carry-over from other donors' samples. The chain carries TRBV27 and TRBJ2-4; no reliable D call. Material: PBMCs. The CDR3: CASSSRTEMKNIQYF. The CDR3 DNA reads as TGTGCCAGCAGTTCCCGTACGGAGATGAAAAACATTCAGTACTTC.